Below are 21 T cell receptor beta chains sequenced from a single sample in a study of long-term antiretroviral therapy in people with HIV. An immunoSEQ assay, version v3.0, was performed at survey level. Measured with immunoSEQ multiplex PCR; TCRdb has only the in-frame clones, and not every one. Of around 7,000 clones listed, over 60% are singletons. The material sequenced was unsorted PBMCs, taken 0.9 years before starting antiretroviral therapy. The receptors shown here come from a man in his forties with HIV.

The rearrangement joins TRBV7-9 to TRBJ2-7; D gene unclear. V was clipped by 4 bases and J by 3 bases, with 10 bases between them. Germline V lookup: CDR1 SEHNR, CDR2 FQNEAQ (reference sequence). The CDR3 is 13 amino acids. In nucleotides, the CDR3 is TGTGCCAGCAGCTCCCCATTGGACTACGAGCAGTACTTC. Residues: CASSSPLDYEQYF.

The CDR3 loop is CASSWGGVDNEQFF. The DNA for the CDR3 is TGTGCCAGCAGTTGGGGGGGCGTAGACAATGAGCAGTTCTTC. This rearrangement joins TRBV27 to TRBJ2-1; perhaps TRBD2 as D (7 bases). The V end lost 4 bases, the J end lost 5 bases, and 12 bases lay between the germline ends. Germline V gives CDR1 MNHEY, CDR2 SMNVEV (reference sequence). The CDR3 is 14 amino acids.

The V gene is TRBV4-2, the J gene TRBJ1-1, with D possibly TRBD1 on 5 matching bases. CDR3 length: 13 residues. The germline gives CDR1 LGHNA, CDR2 YNFKEQ. V was cut by 5 bases and J by 2 bases, with 9 bases left in between. The CDR3 nucleotides read TGTGCCAGCAGCAGGACACTAAACACTGAAGCTTTCTTT. It is translated as CASSRTLNTEAFF.

V is TRBV2 and J is TRBJ1-5; 8 bases map to TRBD1. The CDR3 runs 18 residues. J gave up 5 bases and V 0 bases, and 12 bases lay outside the gene matches. Germline V CDR1 and CDR2: SNHLY, FYNNEI. This CDR3 reads CASSEALHAQGAHQPQHF. The CDR3 DNA is TGTGCCAGCAGTGAAGCGCTCCACGCGCAGGGGGCCCATCAGCCCCAGCATTTT.

The chain recombines TRBV4-1 with TRBJ1-5; unclear D gene. V was shortened by 0 bases and J by 0 bases, with 9 bases between the two germline ends. Looked up from germline, CDR1 is MGHRA and CDR2 is YSYEKL. The CDR3 loop spans 16 amino acids. This CDR3 reads CASSQERSLSNQPQHF. CDR3 coding DNA: TGCGCCAGCAGCCAAGAACGGAGTCTTAGCAATCAGCCCCAGCATTTT.

This clone is categorized as medium-sized. The V gene is TRBV10-3, the J gene TRBJ2-7; 9 bases are a match to TRBD1. CDR3 length: 14 residues. Trimming cost V 7 bases and J 1 base; bases outside gene matches: 5. In germline, CDR1 is ENHRY, CDR2 SYGVKD. Here the CDR3 DNA reads TGTGCCATCAAATCGGGACAGGGTTCCTACGAGCAGTACTTC. Translation gives CAIKSGQGSYEQYF.

This clone was detected only once. The chain uses TRBV15 and TRBJ2-3; no clear D gene. Trimming stripped 3 bases from V and 6 bases from J, with 16 bases between. CDR1 is LNHNV and CDR2 is YYDKDF in the germline V gene (reference sequence). This CDR3 comprises 15 residues. CDR3: CATSRTLGPADTQYF. The CDR3 coding sequence is TGTGCCACCAGCAGGACGTTGGGCCCTGCGGATACGCAGTATTTT.

The chain has TRBV10-2 and TRBJ2-1; 8 bases match TRBD2. The CDR3 sequence is 15 residues long. V was pared by 3 bases and J by 2 bases, with 3 bases of the junction left unmatched. Germline-derived CDR1 and CDR2 are WSHSY and SAAADI. CDR3 residues: CASSDYGGAYNEQFF. The CDR3 nucleotides read TGCGCCAGCAGTGATTACGGGGGGGCCTACAATGAGCAGTTCTTC.

The chain couples TRBV7-2 to TRBJ2-2; D may be TRBD1 or TRBD2 (6 bases each). This CDR3 is built from 15 residues. Germline assignment: CDR1 SGHTA and CDR2 FQGNSA. Trimming removed 0 bases from V and 3 bases from J, with 8 bases in between. CDR3 in amino acids: CASSLAGGYTGELFF. The CDR3 nucleotides are TGTGCCAGCAGCTTAGCGGGGGGCTACACCGGGGAGCTGTTTTTT. The full variable domain, completed using reference TRBV7-2 and TRBJ2-2, is GAGVSQSPSNKVTEKGKDVELRCDPISGHTALYWYRQSLGQGLEFLIYFQGNSAPDKSGLPSDRFSAERTGGSVSTLTIQRTQQEDSAVYLCASSLAGGYTGELFFGEGSRLTVL.

V is TRBV10-3 and J is TRBJ2-7, with D possibly matching TRBD1 (6 bases). The V gene lost 3 bases and the J gene lost 4 bases, with 7 bases spanning the gap. From germline, CDR1 is ENHRY and CDR2 SYGVKD. The length of the CDR3 is 12 residues. The CDR3 reads CAISDGQYEQYF. In DNA, the CDR3 is TGTGCCATCAGTGACGGACAGTACGAGCAGTACTTC.

V usage is TRBV5-1 and J usage is TRBJ2-7; 7 positions agree with TRBD1. CDR1 and CDR2 from the germline V gene are SGHRS and YFSETQ. The length of the CDR3 is 15 residues. Unmatched junction bases numbered 12, after V lost 4 bases and J lost 5 bases. The CDR3 here is CASSPGQLGIDEQYF. CDR3 nucleotides: TGCGCCAGCAGCCCGGGACAGCTGGGCATCGACGAGCAGTACTTC.

The chain employs TRBV15 and TRBJ2-5; D uncertain. This CDR3 is 12 amino acids long. Trimming stripped 0 bases from V and 5 bases from J, with 4 bases between. In germline, CDR1 is LNHNV, CDR2 YYDKDF (reference sequence). The CDR3 protein is CATSRDLETQYF. The CDR3 DNA reads as TGTGCCACCAGCAGAGATCTTGAGACCCAGTACTTC.

The chain combines TRBV4-1 with TRBJ1-3; no clear D. The V end was cut by 3 bases, the J end by 0 bases, with 12 bases between. The germline gives CDR1 MGHRA, CDR2 YSYEKL. This CDR3 comprises 16 residues. CDR3 nucleotide sequence: TGCGCCAGCAGCCATCTCGCCGGTGGCTCTGGAAACACCATATATTTT. It encodes CASSHLAGGSGNTIYF.

This chain joins TRBV5-6 and TRBJ1-3; D is perhaps TRBD1 (6 bases). The ends were cut back, 2 bases at V and 4 bases at J, with 13 bases in the middle. This CDR3 has 15 residues. CDR1 and CDR2 from the germline V gene are SGHDT and YYEEEE. The CDR3 spells CASSFNTGMGNTIYF. The DNA of the CDR3 is TGTGCCAGCAGCTTTAATACAGGGATGGGAAACACCATATATTTT. Combining the CDR3 with reference TRBV5-6 and TRBJ1-3 gives the whole variable domain DAGVTQSPTHLIKTRGQQVTLRCSPKSGHDTVSWYQQALGQGPQFIFQYYEEEERQRGNFPDRFSGHQFPNYSSELNVNALLLGDSALYLCASSFNTGMGNTIYFGEGSWLTVV.

In this sample, this clone turned up a few times. The rearrangement links TRBV7-3 to TRBJ2-7, with a weak D call TRBD1 (6 bases). The germline V gene has CDR1 SGHTA and CDR2 FQGTGA. V gave up 3 bases and J gave up 4 bases, with 10 bases separating them. The CDR3 length is 13 residues. The CDR3 DNA reads TGTGCCAGCAGCTTTAATCAGGGGTACGAGCAGTACTTC. This sequence encodes CASSFNQGYEQYF.

The chain couples TRBV7-3 to TRBJ2-7; D unresolved. Germline V CDR1 and CDR2: SGHTA, FQGTGA. This CDR3 has 14 residues. V shed 5 bases and J shed 5 bases, with 16 bases lying between them. In nucleotides, the CDR3 is TGTGCCAGCAGCGTCGACCGTGGAGACCACGAGCAGTACTTC. Encoded protein: CASSVDRGDHEQYF.

V is TRBV5-1 and J is TRBJ2-7, with 9 positions matching TRBD1. Germline CDR1 and CDR2: SGHRS and YFSETQ. The CDR3 extends over 16 amino acids. V shed 4 bases, J shed 5 bases, and the junction held 13 bases outside the gene matches. The CDR3 coding sequence is TGCGCCAGCAGCCCCCGATCGGGACAGGGTAGCGACGAGCAGTACTTC. This translates into CASSPRSGQGSDEQYF. Drawing the rest from reference TRBV5-1 and TRBJ2-7, the complete variable domain is KAGVTQTPRYLIKTRGQQVTLSCSPISGHRSVSWYQQTPGQGLQFLFEYFSETQRNKGNFPGRFSGRQFSNSRSEMNVSTLELGDSALYLCASSPRSGQGSDEQYFGPGTRLTVT.

V is TRBV4-1 and J is TRBJ2-4; 15 nucleotides match TRBD2. The V gene's germline CDR1 is MGHRA and CDR2 YSYEKL. V gave up 0 bases and J gave up 1 base; unmatched junction bases: 7. CDR3 size: 20 residues. CDR3 bases: TGCGCCAGCAGCCAAGATCCCGGACTAGCGGGAGGGCTTGCCAAAAACATTCAGTACTTC. This encodes CASSQDPGLAGGLAKNIQYF.

The chain employs TRBV7-6 and TRBJ1-5, with D perhaps matching TRBD1 (6 bases). Germline V CDR1 and CDR2: SGHVS, FNYEAQ. The CDR3 is 17 residues long. Between the trimmed V and J ends, which lost 5 bases and 0 bases, there was a span of 17 bases. Written as DNA, the CDR3 is TGTGCCAGCAGCCTTCAGTCGGGGGCCTTTAGCAATCAGCCCCAGCATTTT. This encodes CASSLQSGAFSNQPQHF. Full variable domain (missing parts from reference TRBV7-6 and TRBJ1-5): GAGVSQSPRYKVTKRGQDVALRCDPISGHVSLYWYRQALGQGPEFLTYFNYEAQQDKSGLPNDRFSAERPEGSISTLTIQRTEQRDSAMYRCASSLQSGAFSNQPQHFGDGTRLSIL.

The gene calls are TRBV5-5 and TRBJ1-2; the match to TRBD1 covers 7 bases. The CDR3 runs to 16 residues. With V trimmed by 1 base and J by 4 bases, 10 bases remained unmatched. Germline V lookup: CDR1 SGHKS, CDR2 YYEKEE (reference sequence). The CDR3, as DNA: TGTGCCAGCAGCTTGAGTCAGGGGGACCACCCCTATGGCTACACCTTC. Translating gives CASSLSQGDHPYGYTF.

This sequence joins TRBV19 and TRBJ2-3; weak D call: TRBD1 (6 bases). Germline loops: CDR1 LNHDA, CDR2 SQIVND (reference sequence). The V gene lost 9 bases and the J gene lost 2 bases, with 12 bases spanning the gap. The CDR3 has 13 amino acids. The CDR3: CASSDSYTDTQYF. Written as DNA, the CDR3 is TGTGCCAGCTCGGACAGTTACACAGATACGCAGTATTTT.